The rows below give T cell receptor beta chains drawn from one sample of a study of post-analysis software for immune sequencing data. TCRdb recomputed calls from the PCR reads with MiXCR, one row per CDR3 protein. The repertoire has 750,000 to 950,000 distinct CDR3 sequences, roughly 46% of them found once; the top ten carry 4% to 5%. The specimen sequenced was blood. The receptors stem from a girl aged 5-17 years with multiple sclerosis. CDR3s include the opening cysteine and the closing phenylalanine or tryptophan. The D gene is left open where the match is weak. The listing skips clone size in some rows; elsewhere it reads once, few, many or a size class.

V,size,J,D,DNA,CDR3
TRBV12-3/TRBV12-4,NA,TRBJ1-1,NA,TGTGCCAGCAGTAAGTCCGGGGTGGCTGAAGCTTTCTTT,CASSKSGVAEAFF
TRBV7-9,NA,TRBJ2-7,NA,TGTGCCAGCAGCTCCCCTGGTTGGCGAGAGAGAACCTACGAGCAGTACTTC,CASSSPGWRERTYEQYF
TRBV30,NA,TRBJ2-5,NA,TGTGCCTGGAGCCCTCCCCGGGCCTCTAGGCGGAAGACCCAGTACTTC,CAWSPPRASRRKTQYF
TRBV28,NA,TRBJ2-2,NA,TGTGCCAGCAGTTTAATATGGCAGGTGAACACCGGGGAGCTGTTTTTT,CASSLIWQVNTGELFF
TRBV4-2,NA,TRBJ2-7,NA,TGTGCCAGCAGCCAAGATCAGGGTTTCCAGGGGAACTCCTACGAGCAGTACTTC,CASSQDQGFQGNSYEQYF
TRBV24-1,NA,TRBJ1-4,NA,TGTGCCACCAGTGATCCAGCAGAGAACGCTCCGGAAAAACTGTTTTTT,CATSDPAENAPEKLFF
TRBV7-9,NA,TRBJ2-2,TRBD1,TGTGCCAGCAGCTTCAGACAGGGGATCTACACCGGGGAGCTGTTTTTT,CASSFRQGIYTGELFF
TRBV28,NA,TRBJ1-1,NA,TGTGCCAGCAGTTGGCCCGCCGGAGGAAGAGGAACTGAAGCTTTCTTT,CASSWPAGGRGTEAFF
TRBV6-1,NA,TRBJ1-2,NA,TGTGCCAGCAGTGCCCCGACAGGTCTCTATGGCTACACCTTC,CASSAPTGLYGYTF
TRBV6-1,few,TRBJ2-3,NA,TGTGCCAGCAGTTTAGAAGACACAGATACGCAGTATTTT,CASSLEDTDTQYF
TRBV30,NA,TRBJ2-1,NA,TGTGCCTGGAGTGTACAGAGTGGGAGTGAGCAGTTCTTC,CAWSVQSGSEQFF
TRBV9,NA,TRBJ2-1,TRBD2,TGTGCCAGCAGCGTAGGGGGGACTAGCGTGAGTGAGCAGTTCTTC,CASSVGGTSVSEQFF
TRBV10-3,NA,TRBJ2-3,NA,TGTGCCATCAGTGAGTCGGGAGCAGATACGCAGTATTTT,CAISESGADTQYF
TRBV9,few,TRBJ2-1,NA,TGTGCCAGCAGCGTGGGGGCGTGGAATGAGCAGTTCTTC,CASSVGAWNEQFF
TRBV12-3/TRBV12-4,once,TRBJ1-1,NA,TGTGCCAGCAGGGGGGTAGGAACAACCCCCGCGAACACTGAAGCTTTCTTT,CASRGVGTTPANTEAFF
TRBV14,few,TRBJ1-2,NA,TGTGCCAGCAGCCAAGTTCAAGCGGGAGGCTACACCTTC,CASSQVQAGGYTF
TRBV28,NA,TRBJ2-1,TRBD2,TGTGCCAGCAGCGAAGCGGGAGGGAGGAATGAGCAGTTCTTC,CASSEAGGRNEQFF
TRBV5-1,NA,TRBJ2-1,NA,TGCGCCAGCAGCTTTAGGAACTCTGAGAATGAGCAGTTCTTC,CASSFRNSENEQFF
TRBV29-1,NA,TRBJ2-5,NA,TGCAGCGTTCTTAACCCGGGAGAGACCCAGTACTTC,CSVLNPGETQYF
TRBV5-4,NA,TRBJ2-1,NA,TGTGCCAGCAGCTTTACAGGGTCCTACAATGAGCAGTTCTTC,CASSFTGSYNEQFF
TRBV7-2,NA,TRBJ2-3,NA,TGTGCCAGCAGCTCCCGCGGCCAGGTCCCTAGCACAGATACGCAGTATTTT,CASSSRGQVPSTDTQYF
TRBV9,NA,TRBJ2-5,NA,TGTGCCAGCAGCGCCGACGGGATAGAGACCCAGTACTTC,CASSADGIETQYF